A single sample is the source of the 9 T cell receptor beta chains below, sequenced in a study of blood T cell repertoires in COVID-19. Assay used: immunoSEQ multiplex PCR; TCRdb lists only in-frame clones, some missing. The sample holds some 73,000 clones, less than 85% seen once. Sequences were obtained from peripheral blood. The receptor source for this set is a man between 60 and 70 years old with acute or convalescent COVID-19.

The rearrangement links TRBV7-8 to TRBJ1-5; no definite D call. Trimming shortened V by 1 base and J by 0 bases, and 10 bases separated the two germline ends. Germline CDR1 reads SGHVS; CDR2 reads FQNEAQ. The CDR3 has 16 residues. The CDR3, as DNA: TGTGCCAGCAGCTTAGTAGGGAGTTATAGCAATCAGCCCCAGCATTTT. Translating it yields CASSLVGSYSNQPQHF.

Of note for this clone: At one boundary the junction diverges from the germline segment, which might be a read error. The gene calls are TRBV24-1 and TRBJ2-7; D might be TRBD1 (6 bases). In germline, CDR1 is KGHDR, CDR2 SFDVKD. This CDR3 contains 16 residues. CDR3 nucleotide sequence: TGTGCCACCAGATCTCCGAGCCAGTCAGGGGATAAAATTGGGGTTTTC. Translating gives CATRSPSQSGDKIGVF.

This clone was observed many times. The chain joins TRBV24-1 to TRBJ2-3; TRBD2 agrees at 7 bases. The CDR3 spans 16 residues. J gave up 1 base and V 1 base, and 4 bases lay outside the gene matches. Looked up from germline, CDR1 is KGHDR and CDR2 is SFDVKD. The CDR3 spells CATSDFASGGTDTQYF. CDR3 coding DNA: TGTGCCACCAGTGATTTCGCTAGCGGAGGCACAGATACGCAGTATTTT.

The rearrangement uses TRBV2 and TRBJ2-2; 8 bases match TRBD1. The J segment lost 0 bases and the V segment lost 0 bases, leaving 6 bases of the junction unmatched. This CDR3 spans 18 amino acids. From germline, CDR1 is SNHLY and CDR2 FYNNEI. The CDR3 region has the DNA TGTGCCAGCAGTGAAGCCCCTCGGACAGGGACGAACACCGGGGAGCTGTTTTTT. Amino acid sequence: CASSEAPRTGTNTGELFF.

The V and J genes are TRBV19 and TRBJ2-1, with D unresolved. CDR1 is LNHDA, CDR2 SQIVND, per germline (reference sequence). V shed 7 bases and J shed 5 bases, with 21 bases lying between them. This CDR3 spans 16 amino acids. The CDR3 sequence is CASTPDRFNTHNEQFF. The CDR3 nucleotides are TGTGCCAGTACCCCTGATCGATTTAACACCCACAATGAGCAGTTCTTC.

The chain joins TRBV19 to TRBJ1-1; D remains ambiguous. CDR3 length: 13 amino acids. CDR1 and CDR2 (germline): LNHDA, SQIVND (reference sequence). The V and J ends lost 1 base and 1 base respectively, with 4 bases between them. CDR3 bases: TGTGCCAGTAGTATAGGGAGGAACACTGAAGCTTTCTTT. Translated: CASSIGRNTEAFF.

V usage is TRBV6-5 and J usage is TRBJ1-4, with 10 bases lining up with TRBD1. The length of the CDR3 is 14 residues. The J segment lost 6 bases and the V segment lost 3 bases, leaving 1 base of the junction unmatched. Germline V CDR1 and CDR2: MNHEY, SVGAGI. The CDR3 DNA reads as TGTGCCAGCAGTTATGGGACAGGGGATGAAAAACTGTTTTTT. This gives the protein CASSYGTGDEKLFF.

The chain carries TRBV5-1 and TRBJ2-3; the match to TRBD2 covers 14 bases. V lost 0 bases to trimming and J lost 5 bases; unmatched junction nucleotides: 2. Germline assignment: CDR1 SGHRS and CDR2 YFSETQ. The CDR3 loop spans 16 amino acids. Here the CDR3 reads CASSLEGLAGVDTQYF. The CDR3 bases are TGCGCCAGCAGCTTGGAGGGACTAGCGGGAGTAGATACGCAGTATTTT.

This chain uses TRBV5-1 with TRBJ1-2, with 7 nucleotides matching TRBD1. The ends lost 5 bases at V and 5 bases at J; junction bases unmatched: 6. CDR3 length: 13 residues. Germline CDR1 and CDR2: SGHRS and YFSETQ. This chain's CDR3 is CASRVTGDYGYTF. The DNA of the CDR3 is TGCGCCAGCAGGGTTACAGGGGATTATGGCTACACCTTC.